This T cell receptor beta chain is from a study of shared clonotypes between healthy human individuals. General study findings and limits: A reduction in generation probabilities was seen for non-shared clonotypes relative to those shared by all four donors. Rarefaction showed sorted-subset sequencing was incomplete despite large depth.

In regard to this clone: Its antigen is currently unknown.

Clones were sequenced by immunoSEQ multiplex PCR, and TCRdb holds only the in-frame ones, with some missing. Of over a million clones in the sample, roughly 74% are singletons; the top ten hold roughly 0.65%. Recent acute infections and vaccinations were absent in the healthy HIV-negative adult donors. Each sample came from a Caucasian adult donor living in Nashville, Tennessee. This CDR3 is built from 14 residues. V lost 0 bases and J lost 5, with 8 bases in between. Per the germline V gene, CDR1 is SGHRS and CDR2 is YFSETQ. The clonotype originates from a man younger than 35 in good health. Some clones in this sample may be carry-over from other donors' samples. Sequencing input: memory CD4+ T cells from PBMCs. As to subset: CD45RA-negative fraction. The rearrangement links TRBV5-1 to TRBJ2-2; D is perhaps TRBD1 (6 bases). CDR3 amino acids: CASSLAQGTGELFF. The CDR3 bases are TGCGCCAGCAGCTTGGCCCAGGGGACCGGGGAGCTGTTTTTT. Drawing the rest from reference TRBV5-1 and TRBJ2-2, the complete variable domain is KAGVTQTPRYLIKTRGQQVTLSCSPISGHRSVSWYQQTPGQGLQFLFEYFSETQRNKGNFPGRFSGRQFSNSRSEMNVSTLELGDSALYLCASSLAQGTGELFFGEGSRLTVL.